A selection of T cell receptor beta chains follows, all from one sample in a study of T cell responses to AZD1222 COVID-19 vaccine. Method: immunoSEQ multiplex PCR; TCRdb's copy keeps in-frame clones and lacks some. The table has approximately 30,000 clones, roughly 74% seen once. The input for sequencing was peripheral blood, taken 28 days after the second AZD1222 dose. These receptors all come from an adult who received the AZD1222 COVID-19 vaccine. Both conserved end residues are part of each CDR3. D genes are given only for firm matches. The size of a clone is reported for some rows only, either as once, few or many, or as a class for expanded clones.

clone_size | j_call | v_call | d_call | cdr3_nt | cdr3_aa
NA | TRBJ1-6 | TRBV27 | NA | TGTGCCAGCAGTACAGGGTCCGGGTATAATTCACCCCTCCACTTT | CASSTGSGYNSPLHF
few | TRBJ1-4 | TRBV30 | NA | TGTGCCTGGAGTGGCGCGGCAGATAATGAAAAACTGTTTTTT | CAWSGAADNEKLFF
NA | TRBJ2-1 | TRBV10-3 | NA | TGTGCCATCAGTGGGGGACGGGTAGAGCAGTTCTTC | CAISGGRVEQFF
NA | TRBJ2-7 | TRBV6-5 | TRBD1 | TGTGCCAGCGGGCCCCCGGACAGGTTATCCTACGAGCAGTACTTC | CASGPPDRLSYEQYF
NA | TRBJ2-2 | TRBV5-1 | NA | TGCGCCAGCCTACTCGCCCCCCATGACGGGGAGCTGTTTTTT | CASLLAPHDGELFF
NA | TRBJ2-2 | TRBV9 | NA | TGTGCCAGCAGCGTAGCGGTAAATTCTCCTGCCGGGGAGCTGTTTTTT | CASSVAVNSPAGELFF
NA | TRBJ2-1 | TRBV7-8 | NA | TGTGCCAGCAGCCCCCGCCTGCCCGGTGGGAACGAGCAGTTCTTC | CASSPRLPGGNEQFF
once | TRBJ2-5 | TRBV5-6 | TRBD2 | TGTGCCAGCAGCTTGAAACTAGCGGGGGGAGAGACCCAGTACTTC | CASSLKLAGGETQYF
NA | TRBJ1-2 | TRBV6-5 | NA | TGTGCCAGCAGTTACTCGAGGACAGCTAACTATGGCTACACCTTC | CASSYSRTANYGYTF
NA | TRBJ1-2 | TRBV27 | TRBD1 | TGTGCCAGCAGTGAGGGGGGACAGGGGGCATCTGGCTACACCTTC | CASSEGGQGASGYTF
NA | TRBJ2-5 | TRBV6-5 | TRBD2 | TGTGCCAGCAGTTACGGGACTAGCGGAGAGACCCAGTACTTC | CASSYGTSGETQYF
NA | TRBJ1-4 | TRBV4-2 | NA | TGTGCCAGCAGCCAAGAAATATTATATCGACAGCCCGGGCAACTGTTTTTT | CASSQEILYRQPGQLFF
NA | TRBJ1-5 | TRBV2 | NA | TGTGCCACTCAAGGGACGGGCAATCAGCCCCAGCATTTT | CATQGTGNQPQHF
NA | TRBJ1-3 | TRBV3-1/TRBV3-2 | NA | TGTGCCAGCAGCCATTCGCCAGGGTCTGGAAACACCATATATTTT | CASSHSPGSGNTIYF
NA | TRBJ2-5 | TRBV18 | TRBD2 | TGTGCCAGCTCACTACCCGGACTAGCTAGAAAGACCCAGTACTTC | CASSLPGLARKTQYF
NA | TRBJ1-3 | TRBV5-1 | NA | TGCGCCAGCAGCTCCGCAGGGATCTCTGGAAACACCATATATTTT | CASSSAGISGNTIYF
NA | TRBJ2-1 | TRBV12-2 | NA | TGTGCAAGGCGCTCGGGGGGGGGCGATGAGCAGTTCTTC | CARRSGGGDEQFF
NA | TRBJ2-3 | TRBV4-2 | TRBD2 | TGTGCCAGCGGGGGGGGGTCCCTCTTCACAGATACGCAGTATTTT | CASGGGSLFTDTQYF
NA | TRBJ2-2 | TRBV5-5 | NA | TGTGCCAGCAGCTTGGTGGGGACAAACACCGGGGAGCTGTTTTTT | CASSLVGTNTGELFF
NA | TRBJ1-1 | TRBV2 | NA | TGTGCCAGCCGACAGGTTTTGAACACTGAAGCTTTCTTT | CASRQVLNTEAFF
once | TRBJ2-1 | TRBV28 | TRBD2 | TGTGCCGCCTCGGGACTAGGCCTCAATGAGCAGTTCTTC | CAASGLGLNEQFF
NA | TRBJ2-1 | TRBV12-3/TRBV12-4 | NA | TGTGCCAGCAGTAATTACAATGAGCAGTTCTTC | CASSNYNEQFF
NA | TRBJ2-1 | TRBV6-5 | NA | TGTGCCAGCAGTTACTCGAACAAGGGTGAGCAGTTCTTC | CASSYSNKGEQFF
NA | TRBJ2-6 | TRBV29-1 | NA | TGCAGCGTTCCAGACAGCTCTGGGGCCAACGTCCTGACTTTC | CSVPDSSGANVLTF
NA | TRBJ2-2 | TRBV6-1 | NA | TGTGCCAGCAGTGAAGGTCGAAGGATATACACCGGGGAGCTGTTTTTT | CASSEGRRIYTGELFF
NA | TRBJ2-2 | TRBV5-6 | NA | TGTGCCAGCAACCGTCTAAGCGGGGAGCTGTTTTTT | CASNRLSGELFF
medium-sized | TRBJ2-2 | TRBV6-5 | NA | TGTGCCAGCAAGATCAGCAACACCGGGGAGCTGTTTTTT | CASKISNTGELFF
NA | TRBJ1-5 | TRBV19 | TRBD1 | TGTGCCAGTGTTCAGGGGGTGGGCAATCAGCCCCAGCATTTT | CASVQGVGNQPQHF
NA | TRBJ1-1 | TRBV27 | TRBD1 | TGTGCCAGCAGGGGACGAGGGGGCGCCGGTGAAGCTTTCTTT | CASRGRGGAGEAFF
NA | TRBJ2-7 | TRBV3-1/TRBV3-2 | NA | TGTGCCAGCAGCCAGGGGGGCAGCGGCGTCTACGAGCAGTACTTC | CASSQGGSGVYEQYF
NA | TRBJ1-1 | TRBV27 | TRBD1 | TGTGCCAGCAGTTTATTGACTCTGTACAGGGGCGGAACGGCCCGTGAAGCTTTCTTT | CASSLLTLYRGGTAREAFF
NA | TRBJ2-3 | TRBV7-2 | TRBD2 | TGTGCCAGCAGCCCTAGCGGGGGGGCCGGAGATACGCAGTATTTT | CASSPSGGAGDTQYF
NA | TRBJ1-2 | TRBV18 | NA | TGTGCCAGCTCTCGCCTCGGGGACCTGAACTATGGCTACACCTTC | CASSRLGDLNYGYTF
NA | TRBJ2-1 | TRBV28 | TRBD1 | TGTGCCAGCAGTCTATCCTCAGGGGGCCCGCTTAACAATGAGCAGTTCTTC | CASSLSSGGPLNNEQFF
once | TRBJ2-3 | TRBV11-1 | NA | TGTGCCAGCAGGAGATTCACTAGCACAGATACGCAGTATTTT | CASRRFTSTDTQYF
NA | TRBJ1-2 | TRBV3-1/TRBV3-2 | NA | TGTGCCAGCAGCCAAGGGGGCCAGGTCGACTATGGCTACACCTTC | CASSQGGQVDYGYTF
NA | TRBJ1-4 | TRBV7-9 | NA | TGTGCCAGCAGCTTACTGGAGGGTCTGGGCACTAATGAAAAACTGTTTTTT | CASSLLEGLGTNEKLFF
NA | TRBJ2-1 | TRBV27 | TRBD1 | TGTGCCAGCAGTTTCGGGACAGGGGACCACAATGAGCAGTTCTTC | CASSFGTGDHNEQFF
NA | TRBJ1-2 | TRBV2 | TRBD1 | TGTGCCAGCACTCTACAGGGGGCGCGATATGGCTACACCTTC | CASTLQGARYGYTF
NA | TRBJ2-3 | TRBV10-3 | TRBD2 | TGTGCCATCAGAGTAGCGGGAGGGGCAGATACGCAGTATTTT | CAIRVAGGADTQYF
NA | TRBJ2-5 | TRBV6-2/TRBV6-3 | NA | TGTGCCAGCAGTTCGCCAGCCTCTAGCGCCACGTACCAAGAGACCCAGTACTTC | CASSSPASSATYQETQYF